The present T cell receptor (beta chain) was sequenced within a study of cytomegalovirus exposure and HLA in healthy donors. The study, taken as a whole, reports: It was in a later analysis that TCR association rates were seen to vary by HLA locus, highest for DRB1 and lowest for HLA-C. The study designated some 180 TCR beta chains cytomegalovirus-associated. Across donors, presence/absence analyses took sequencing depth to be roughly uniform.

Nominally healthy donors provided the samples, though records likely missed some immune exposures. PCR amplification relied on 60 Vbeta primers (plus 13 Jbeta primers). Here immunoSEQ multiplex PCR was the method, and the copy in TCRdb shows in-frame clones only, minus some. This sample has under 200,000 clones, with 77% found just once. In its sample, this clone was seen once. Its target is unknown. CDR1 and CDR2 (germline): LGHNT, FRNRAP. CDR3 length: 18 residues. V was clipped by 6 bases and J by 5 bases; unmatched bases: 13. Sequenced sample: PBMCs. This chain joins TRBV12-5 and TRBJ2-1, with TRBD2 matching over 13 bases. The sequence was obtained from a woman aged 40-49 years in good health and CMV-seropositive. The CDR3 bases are TGTGCTAGTGGAAAACTAGCGGGAGGGCCGCCGATCCACAATGAGCAGTTCTTC. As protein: CASGKLAGGPPIHNEQFF.